One and the same sample provided the 3 T cell receptor beta chains below, sequenced in a study of T-cell reconstitution after alpha-beta-depleted transplantation in children (dated by TCRdb to about 2016). Library construction relied on PCR. Sequencing was performed on an Illumina HiSeq 2500. TCR library preparation used molecular barcoding, with unique molecular identifiers applied to normalize quantification of the TCRbeta repertoire. TCRdb applied fastp at Q25 and MiXCR to the public reads, then kept only in-frame beta chains. Identical CDR3 protein sequences are pooled into one entry, listed with their most common genes and DNA. In all, the sample holds approximately 650,000 distinct CDR3 sequences, and around 13% of those were seen once. Jointly, the top ten make up 0.65% to 0.9% of the sample. The treatment or condition label, read with the paper, signifies: allogeneic hematopoietic cell transplantation with graft depleted of TCRalphabeta T cells and CD19 B cells.

The source material was PBMCs, sampled before TCRalphabeta/CD19-depleted stem cell transplant. The receptor set was obtained from a girl aged 2-10 years with congenital amegakaryocytic thrombocytopenia, due to receive a stem cell transplant.

This clonotype was observed once. V is TRBV20-1 and J is TRBJ2-3, with 8 bases matching TRBD2. V lost 6 bases and J lost 4; bases outside the gene matches: 18. The length of the CDR3 is 17 residues. Germline lookup yields CDR1 DFQATT and CDR2 SNEGSKA (reference sequence). CDR3 bases: TGCAGTGCACCGTGGGGAGTAGCGGGAACTAGCGCAGATACGCAGTATTTT. The encoded protein is CSAPWGVAGTSADTQYF.

This chain joins TRBV30 and TRBJ2-1; a possible D gene is TRBD1 (6 bases). Germline values: CDR1 GTSNPN, CDR2 SVGIG (reference sequence). V was shortened by 0 bases and J by 8 bases, with 8 bases between the two germline ends. CDR3 length equals 12 residues. The DNA for the CDR3 is TGTGCCTGGAGTGTAGGGGGAGATGAGCAGTTCTTC. Residues: CAWSVGGDEQFF. Full variable domain (remainder filled in from reference TRBV30 and TRBJ2-1): SQTIHQWPATLVQPVGSPLSLECTVEGTSNPNLYWYRQAAGRGLQLLFYSVGIGQISSEVPQNLSASRPQDRQFILSSKKLLLSDSGFYLCAWSVGGDEQFFGPGTRLTVL.

The chain joins TRBV5-1 to TRBJ2-5; D call uncertain. Deletions cut 4 bases from V and 4 bases from J, with 8 bases between. This CDR3 has 12 residues. Per germline, CDR1 SGHRS and CDR2 YFSETQ. DNA for the CDR3: TGCGCCAGCAGCGGCTGGGGAGAGACCCAGTACTTC. Its translation: CASSGWGETQYF.